The 26 T cell receptor beta chains below all came from one sample that was sequenced in a study of T cells in tuberculosis. Data came from immunoSEQ multiplex PCR; TCRdb stores just in-frame clones and leaves some out. The sample contains roughly 19,000 clones, 85% to 90% of which appear only once. Sequenced material: PBMCs. These receptors originate from a donor aged 10-35 years with latent tuberculosis or without tuberculosis infection.

The chain uses TRBV19 and TRBJ1-4; D call uncertain. Germline values: CDR1 LNHDA, CDR2 SQIVND (reference sequence). Trimming removed 9 bases at V and 8 bases at J, with 22 bases between. The CDR3 contains 15 residues. The chain's CDR3 is CASLSLRAGGEKLFF. The CDR3 DNA sequence: TGTGCCAGCCTTAGTTTGCGGGCGGGAGGCGAAAAACTGTTTTTT.

The V call is TRBV7-8, the J call TRBJ2-3; tentatively, D is TRBD2 (5 bases). The CDR3 is 14 residues long. V gave up 5 bases and J gave up 4 bases, with 13 bases separating them. Germline CDR1 and CDR2: SGHVS and FQNEAQ. The CDR3 DNA reads TGTGCCAGCAGCCCGCCTCGACTACCAGATACGCAGTATTTT. Protein product: CASSPPRLPDTQYF. Together with reference TRBV7-8 and TRBJ2-3, the CDR3 gives the full variable domain: GAGVSQSPRYKVAKRGQDVALRCDPISGHVSLFWYQQALGQGPEFLTYFQNEAQLDKSGLPSDRFFAERPEGSVSTLKIQRTQQEDSAVYLCASSPPRLPDTQYFGPGTRLTVL.

The rearrangement uses TRBV27 and TRBJ2-7; D perhaps matches TRBD1 (5 bases). The V gene lost 4 bases and the J gene lost 3 bases, with 10 bases spanning the gap. Germline V lookup: CDR1 MNHEY, CDR2 SMNVEV (reference sequence). This CDR3 has 13 amino acids. The CDR3 DNA reads as TGTGCCAGCAGTTCTCCCAGGGACTACGAGCAGTACTTC. As protein: CASSSPRDYEQYF.

The chain recombines TRBV11-3 with TRBJ2-1, with TRBD1 identical over 11 bases. CDR1 is SGHNT and CDR2 is YENEEA in the germline V gene. The J segment lost 1 base and the V segment lost 5 bases, leaving 1 base of the junction unmatched. CDR3 length: 15 residues. DNA of the CDR3: TGTGCCAGCAGCCGGGACAGGGGGTCCTACAATGAGCAGTTCTTC. The encoded protein is CASSRDRGSYNEQFF.

The V call is TRBV30, the J call TRBJ1-3, with TRBD1 as a possible D gene (6 bases). Germline CDR1 is GTSNPN and CDR2 is SVGIG (reference sequence). V was cut by 6 bases and J by 3 bases, with 15 bases left in between. The CDR3 totals 14 residues. CDR3 in amino acids: CACSGGLFGNTIYF. The CDR3, as DNA: TGTGCCTGCAGCGGGGGGCTGTTTGGAAACACCATATATTTT.

The chain carries TRBV21-1 and TRBJ1-3; no DNA check was done on the table's D call, TRBD1. TRBV21-1 is a pseudogene segment. The CDR3 length is 14 residues. This CDR3 reads CASSIQGSGNTIYF. The DNA of the CDR3 is TGTGCCAGCAGCATACAGGGTTCCGGAAACACCATATATTTT.

This chain connects TRBV27 to TRBJ2-7; tentatively, D is TRBD1 (5 bases). Trimming stripped 5 bases from V and 2 bases from J, with 7 bases between. This CDR3 region has 12 residues. CDR1 and CDR2 from the germline V gene are MNHEY and SMNVEV (reference sequence). The CDR3 DNA is TGTGCCAGCAGTCCGGACACCTACGAGCAGTACTTC. Translating gives CASSPDTYEQYF.

V gene TRBV7-6 combines with J gene TRBJ1-1, with no clear D. Germline lookup yields CDR1 SGHVS and CDR2 FNYEAQ. The CDR3 extends over 13 amino acids. Trimming removed 2 bases from V and 0 bases from J, with 4 bases in between. CDR3 in amino acids: CASSLSLNTEAFF. The CDR3, as DNA: TGTGCCAGCAGCTTAAGCCTGAACACTGAAGCTTTCTTT.

The chain combines TRBV2 with TRBJ2-7, with TRBD2 identical over 15 bases. CDR3 length: 16 amino acids. Germline V gene sequence: CDR1 SNHLY, CDR2 FYNNEI. The V gene end was trimmed by 11 bases and the J gene end by 3 bases; junction bases not matched to a gene: 11. CDR3 in DNA: TGTGCCTCCCAGGGACTAGCGGGGGGAGATCACTACGAGCAGTACTTC. This codes for CASQGLAGGDHYEQYF. The whole variable domain, filled in from reference TRBV2 and TRBJ2-7, reads EPEVTQTPSHQVTQMGQEVILRCVPISNHLYFYWYRQILGQKVEFLVSFYNNEISEKSEIFDDQFSVERPDGSNFTLKIRSTKLEDSAMYFCASQGLAGGDHYEQYFGPGTRLTVT.

The gene calls are TRBV7-6 and TRBJ2-7, with D possibly TRBD1 on 5 matching bases. The CDR3 runs to 13 residues. V was cut by 4 bases and J by 6 bases, with 13 bases left in between. Germline loops: CDR1 SGHVS, CDR2 FNYEAQ. This CDR3 reads CASSSYQGLEQYF. CDR3 sequence (DNA): TGTGCCAGCAGCTCGTACCAGGGTCTCGAGCAGTACTTC.

The chain links TRBV28 to TRBJ1-1; possibly TRBD1 for D (6 bases). From germline, CDR1 is MDHEN and CDR2 SYDVKM. The CDR3 runs 13 residues. V shed 4 bases and J shed 3 bases, with 9 bases lying between them. CDR3 DNA sequence: TGTGCCAGCAGTTCCAGGGGCTACACTGAAGCTTTCTTT. Its protein product is CASSSRGYTEAFF.

The genes are TRBV28 and TRBJ2-1; tentatively, D is TRBD2 (5 bases). The CDR3 loop spans 13 amino acids. V lost 7 bases and J 6 bases, leaving 13 bases between the germline ends. CDR1 and CDR2 from the germline V gene are MDHEN and SYDVKM. The CDR3 spells CASTRAPSNEQFF. CDR3 DNA sequence: TGTGCCAGCACGAGGGCCCCTAGCAATGAGCAGTTCTTC.

The chain is built from TRBV11-2 and TRBJ2-7, with 8 bases aligning to TRBD1. The CDR3 runs to 15 residues. V lost 5 bases and J lost 4; bases outside the gene matches: 10. Germline V gene sequence: CDR1 SGHAT, CDR2 FQNNGV. The CDR3 loop reads CASSQGAGGGYEQYF. In DNA, the CDR3 is TGTGCCAGCAGCCAAGGGGCAGGGGGCGGTTACGAGCAGTACTTC.

This chain connects TRBV9 to TRBJ2-1; 8 bases fit TRBD2. Germline CDR1 is SGDLS and CDR2 is YYNGEE. The CDR3 contains 20 residues. The trim removed 3 bases at V and 1 base at J, leaving 18 bases unmatched. CDR3 nucleotide sequence: TGTGCCAGCAGCGCCACTCGAAAGCGGGGGTATCTGGAGTCCTACAATGAGCAGTTCTTC. It codes for CASSATRKRGYLESYNEQFF.

The chain carries TRBV11-2 and TRBJ2-2; 10 positions match TRBD2. This CDR3 has 15 residues. In germline, CDR1 is SGHAT, CDR2 FQNNGV. V trimming: 1 base; J trimming: 6 bases; junction bases outside the gene matches: 2. The CDR3 region is CASSLVAGGAGELFF. The CDR3, as DNA: TGTGCCAGCAGCTTAGTAGCGGGGGGCGCCGGGGAGCTGTTTTTT. The full variable domain, with the rest looked up from reference TRBV11-2 and TRBJ2-2, is EAGVAQSPRYKIIEKRQSVAFWCNPISGHATLYWYQQILGQGPKLLIQFQNNGVVDDSQLPKDRFSAERLKGVDSTLKIQPAKLEDSAVYLCASSLVAGGAGELFFGEGSRLTVL.

The chain employs TRBV6-4 and TRBJ2-1; TRBD1 matches 9 bases. Germline V gives CDR1 MRHNA, CDR2 SNTAGT. Losses at the gene ends were 0 bases for V and 4 bases for J; bases not matched to a gene: 1. The length of the CDR3 is 15 residues. CDR3 coding DNA: TGTGCCAGCAGTGACTCTGGGACAGGGTACAATGAGCAGTTCTTC. Translation gives CASSDSGTGYNEQFF.

This clone was picked up one time. This sequence joins TRBV7-3 and TRBJ1-6; D ambiguous. The CDR3 totals 13 residues. V lost 4 bases and J 8 bases, leaving 9 bases between the germline ends. In germline, CDR1 is SGHTA, CDR2 FQGTGA. For the CDR3, the DNA is TGTGCCAGCAGCTCGCGCGCTGATTCACCCCTCCACTTT. Its protein is CASSSRADSPLHF. The full variable domain, with the rest looked up from reference TRBV7-3 and TRBJ1-6, is GAGVSQTPSNKVTEKGKYVELRCDPISGHTALYWYRQSLGQGPEFLIYFQGTGAADDSGLPNDRFFAVRPEGSVSTLKIQRTERGDSAVYLCASSSRADSPLHFGNGTRLTVT.

The chain has TRBV9 and TRBJ2-3, with D maybe TRBD2 (5 bases). CDR3 size: 13 residues. Trimming took 5 bases from V and 6 from J, leaving 13 bases between them. CDR1 and CDR2 from the germline V gene are SGDLS and YYNGEE. CDR3 sequence reads: CASSIIPGDTQYF. DNA for the CDR3: TGTGCCAGCAGTATAATCCCGGGGGATACGCAGTATTTT. Full variable domain (missing parts from reference TRBV9 and TRBJ2-3): DSGVTQTPKHLITATGQRVTLRCSPRSGDLSVYWYQQSLDQGLQFLIQYYNGEERAKGNILERFSAQQFPDLHSELNLSSLELGDSALYFCASSIIPGDTQYFGPGTRLTVL.

CDR3 protein: CASSLGGFPGTEAFF. The CDR3 DNA reads as TGTGCCAGCAGCTTAGGTGGGTTTCCGGGCACTGAAGCTTTCTTT. The J gene is TRBJ1-1, the V gene TRBV11-2; no clear D. Germline values: CDR1 SGHAT, CDR2 FQNNGV. V dropped 1 base and J dropped 4 bases, with 13 bases sitting between them. The CDR3 has 15 residues. The full variable domain, completed using reference TRBV11-2 and TRBJ1-1, is EAGVAQSPRYKIIEKRQSVAFWCNPISGHATLYWYQQILGQGPKLLIQFQNNGVVDDSQLPKDRFSAERLKGVDSTLKIQPAKLEDSAVYLCASSLGGFPGTEAFFGQGTRLTVV.

This clone was seen a single time. CDR3 sequence reads: CASRQGGGLQETQYF. The CDR3 coding sequence is TGCGCCAGCCGTCAGGGCGGGGGACTTCAAGAGACCCAGTACTTC. This chain uses TRBV5-1 with TRBJ2-5, with TRBD2 matching over 7 bases. In germline, CDR1 is SGHRS, CDR2 YFSETQ. V dropped 7 bases and J dropped 2; count of bases not matched to a gene: 11. The CDR3 totals 15 residues.

The CDR3: CSVGGTTYEQYF. DNA of the CDR3: TGCAGCGTTGGGGGCACAACCTACGAGCAGTACTTC. J is TRBJ2-7 and V is TRBV29-1; possible D gene TRBD1, 5 bases. Trimming removed 4 bases at V and 2 bases at J, with 9 bases between. Per the germline V gene, CDR1 is SQVTM and CDR2 is ANQGSEA. The CDR3 has 12 residues.

V gene TRBV5-6 combines with J gene TRBJ2-5; 9 bases line up with TRBD1. Trimming cost V 3 bases and J 4 bases; bases outside gene matches: 7. The CDR3 is 15 residues long. Germline V gene data show CDR1 as SGHDT and CDR2 as YYEEEE. CDR3 protein: CASSWTRDRAETQYF. DNA for the CDR3: TGTGCCAGCAGCTGGACGCGGGACAGGGCAGAGACCCAGTACTTC.

The rearrangement uses TRBV14 and TRBJ2-7; D unresolved. The CDR3 has 14 amino acids. CDR1 SGHDN and CDR2 FVKESK come from the germline V gene. The V and J ends lost 1 base and 0 bases respectively, with 7 bases between them. CDR3 nucleotide sequence: TGTGCCAGCAGCCAAGGATATAGCTCCTACGAGCAGTACTTC. Translation gives CASSQGYSSYEQYF.

The chain has TRBV6-5 and TRBJ1-2; D might be TRBD1 (6 bases). V lost 2 bases, J lost 8 bases, and 9 bases lay in between. CDR1 and CDR2 from the germline V gene are MNHEY and SVGAGI. The CDR3 is 12 amino acids. The chain's CDR3 is CASSYPRGGYTF. The CDR3 DNA is TGTGCCAGCAGTTACCCCAGGGGAGGCTACACCTTC.

The rearrangement joins TRBV6-5 to TRBJ2-7; 11 nucleotides line up with TRBD1. CDR1 and CDR2 from the germline V gene are MNHEY and SVGAGI. The CDR3 is made up of 15 amino acids. V gave up 6 bases and J gave up 5 bases; unmatched junction bases: 9. CDR3 residues: CASRALGTGGNEQYF. The CDR3 nucleotides are TGTGCCAGCAGGGCCCTCGGGACAGGGGGTAACGAGCAGTACTTC.

V gene TRBV12-5 combines with J gene TRBJ1-5; D uncertain. Germline V lookup: CDR1 LGHNT, CDR2 FRNRAP. V shed 2 bases and J shed 6 bases, with 8 bases lying between them. The CDR3 is 13 residues long. The CDR3 is CASGLYAGQPQHF. The CDR3 DNA reads as TGTGCTAGTGGTTTGTACGCGGGTCAGCCCCAGCATTTT. Complete variable domain (other parts from reference TRBV12-5 and TRBJ1-5): DARVTQTPRHKVTEMGQEVTMRCQPILGHNTVFWYRQTMMQGLELLAYFRNRAPLDDSGMPKDRFSAEMPDATLATLKIQPSEPRDSAVYFCASGLYAGQPQHFGDGTRLSIL.